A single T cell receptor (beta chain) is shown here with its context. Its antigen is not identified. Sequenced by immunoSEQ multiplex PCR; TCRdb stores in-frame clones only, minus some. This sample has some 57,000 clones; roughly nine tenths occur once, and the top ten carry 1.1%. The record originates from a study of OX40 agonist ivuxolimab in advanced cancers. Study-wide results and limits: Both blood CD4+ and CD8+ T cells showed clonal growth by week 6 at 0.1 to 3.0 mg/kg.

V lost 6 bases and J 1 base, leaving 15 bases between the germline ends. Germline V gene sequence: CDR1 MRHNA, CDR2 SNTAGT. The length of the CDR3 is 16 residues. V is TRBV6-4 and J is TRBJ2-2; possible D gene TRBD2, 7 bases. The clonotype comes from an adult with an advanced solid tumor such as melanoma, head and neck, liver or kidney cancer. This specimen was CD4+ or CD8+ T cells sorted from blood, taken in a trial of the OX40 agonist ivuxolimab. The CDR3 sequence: CASSRGSGENTGELFF. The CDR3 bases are TGTGCCAGCAGCAGGGGAAGCGGGGAGAACACCGGGGAGCTGTTTTTT.